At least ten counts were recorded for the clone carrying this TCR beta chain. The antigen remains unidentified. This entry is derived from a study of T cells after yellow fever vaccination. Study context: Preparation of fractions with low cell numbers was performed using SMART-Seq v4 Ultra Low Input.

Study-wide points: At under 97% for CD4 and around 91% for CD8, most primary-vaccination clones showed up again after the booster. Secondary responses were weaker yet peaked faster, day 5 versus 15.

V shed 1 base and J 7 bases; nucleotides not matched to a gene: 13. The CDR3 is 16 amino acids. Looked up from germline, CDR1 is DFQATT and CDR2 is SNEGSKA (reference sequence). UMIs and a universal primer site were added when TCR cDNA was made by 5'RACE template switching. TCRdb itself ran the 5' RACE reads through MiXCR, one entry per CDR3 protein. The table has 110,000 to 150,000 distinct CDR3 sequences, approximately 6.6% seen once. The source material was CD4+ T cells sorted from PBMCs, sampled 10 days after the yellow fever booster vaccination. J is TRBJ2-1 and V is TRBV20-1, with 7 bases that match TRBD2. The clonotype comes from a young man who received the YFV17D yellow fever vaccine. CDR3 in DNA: TGCAGTGCTAGAGTCGGGGGGAGGGCCGGTGGGAATGAGCAGTTCTTC. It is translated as CSARVGGRAGGNEQFF.